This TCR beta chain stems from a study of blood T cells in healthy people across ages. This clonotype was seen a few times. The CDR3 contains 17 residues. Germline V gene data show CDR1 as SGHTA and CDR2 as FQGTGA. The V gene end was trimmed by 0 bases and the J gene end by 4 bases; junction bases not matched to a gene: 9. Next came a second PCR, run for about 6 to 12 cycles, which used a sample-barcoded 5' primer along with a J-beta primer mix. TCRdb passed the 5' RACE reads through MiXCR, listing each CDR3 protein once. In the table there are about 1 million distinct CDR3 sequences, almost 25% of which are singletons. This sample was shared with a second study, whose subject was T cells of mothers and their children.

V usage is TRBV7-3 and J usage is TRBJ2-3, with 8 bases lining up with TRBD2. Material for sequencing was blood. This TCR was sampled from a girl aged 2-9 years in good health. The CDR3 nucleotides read TGTGCCAGCAGCTTAACCTCGAGCGGGAGTGGTTCAGATACGCAGTATTTT. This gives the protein CASSLTSSGSGSDTQYF.